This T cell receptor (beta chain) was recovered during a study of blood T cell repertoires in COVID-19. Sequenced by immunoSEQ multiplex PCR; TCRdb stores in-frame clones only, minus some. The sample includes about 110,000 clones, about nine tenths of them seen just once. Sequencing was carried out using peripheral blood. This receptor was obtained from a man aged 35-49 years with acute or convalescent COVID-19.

The CDR3 loop reads CASSLGGATNEKLFF. The CDR3 region has the DNA TGTGCCAGCAGCTTGGGAGGTGCAACTAATGAAAAACTGTTTTTT. The chain is built from TRBV5-5 and TRBJ1-4; D gene ambiguous. Germline loops: CDR1 SGHKS, CDR2 YYEKEE (reference sequence). This CDR3 is 15 amino acids long. Trimming took off 0 bases at V and 0 bases at J, with 6 bases between the two ends.